A selection of T cell receptor beta chains follows, all from one sample in a study of control samples from healthy donors and cancer patients. Clones were sequenced by immunoSEQ multiplex PCR, and TCRdb holds only the in-frame ones, with some missing. The table shows around 140,000 clones, with roughly 93% occurring only once. Material: blood. Every receptor here comes from a man between 18 and 29 years old in good health. Each CDR3 is given with its conserved first and last residue. D genes are given only for firm matches. Only part of the rows carry a size: once, few, many, or a class if the clone is expanded.

CDR3nt: TGTGCCTGGAGTCGCGACAGGGGTTACAATGAGCAGTTCTTC
CDR3aa: CAWSRDRGYNEQFF
j_gene: TRBJ2-1
v_gene: TRBV30
abundance: -
d_gene: TRBD1

CDR3nt: TGTGCCAGCAGTTTATTGGGGAATCAGCCCCAGCATTTT
CDR3aa: CASSLLGNQPQHF
j_gene: TRBJ1-5
v_gene: TRBV27
abundance: -
d_gene: -

CDR3nt: TGTGCCAGCAGCCCTCACCAGGGGGCCGGGGCCAACGTCCTGACTTTC
CDR3aa: CASSPHQGAGANVLTF
j_gene: TRBJ2-6
v_gene: TRBV7-9
abundance: -
d_gene: TRBD1

CDR3nt: TGTGCCAGCAGCCCCGGAGGATGGACGGCGGGAGGTACAGATACGCAGTATTTT
CDR3aa: CASSPGGWTAGGTDTQYF
j_gene: TRBJ2-3
v_gene: TRBV7-6
abundance: -
d_gene: TRBD2

CDR3nt: TGTGCCAGCAGTCGACTTACAGACACCGGGGAGCTGTTTTTT
CDR3aa: CASSRLTDTGELFF
j_gene: TRBJ2-2
v_gene: TRBV6-5
abundance: -
d_gene: -

CDR3nt: TGTGCCAGCAGGATACCAGGGGCGAACACTGAAGCTTTCTTT
CDR3aa: CASRIPGANTEAFF
j_gene: TRBJ1-1
v_gene: TRBV11-2
abundance: -
d_gene: -

CDR3nt: TGTGCCAGCAGGAAAGCGGGGAGGGGGAACACTGAAGCTTTCTTT
CDR3aa: CASRKAGRGNTEAFF
j_gene: TRBJ1-1
v_gene: TRBV28
abundance: -
d_gene: -

CDR3nt: TGCGCCAGCAGCTTCTACAGGCTTTCACCCCTCCACTTT
CDR3aa: CASSFYRLSPLHF
j_gene: TRBJ1-6
v_gene: TRBV5-1
abundance: -
d_gene: -

CDR3nt: TGTGCCAGCAGCCCCGTCGGGGGGAATGAGCAGTTCTTC
CDR3aa: CASSPVGGNEQFF
j_gene: TRBJ2-1
v_gene: TRBV4-2
abundance: -
d_gene: TRBD2

CDR3nt: TGTGCCAGCTCCCCGCGGACTAGCGGGAGTGGCGATACGCAGTATTTT
CDR3aa: CASSPRTSGSGDTQYF
j_gene: TRBJ2-3
v_gene: TRBV19
abundance: -
d_gene: TRBD2

CDR3nt: TGTGCCAGCAGTGAAGCAGGTCGAACCTACGAGCAGTACTTC
CDR3aa: CASSEAGRTYEQYF
j_gene: TRBJ2-7
v_gene: TRBV2
abundance: -
d_gene: -

CDR3nt: TGTGCCAGCCAGCCTTGGGGGGGTGGAAACACCATATATTTT
CDR3aa: CASQPWGGGNTIYF
j_gene: TRBJ1-3
v_gene: TRBV9
abundance: -
d_gene: -

CDR3nt: TGTGCCAGCTCACCACCAGGACAGGGATTAGAGACCCAGTACTTC
CDR3aa: CASSPPGQGLETQYF
j_gene: TRBJ2-5
v_gene: TRBV18
abundance: few
d_gene: TRBD1

CDR3nt: TGCGCCAGCAGCTTGGTTTTGTTTTTTCCGGATAACTATGGCTACACCTTC
CDR3aa: CASSLVLFFPDNYGYTF
j_gene: TRBJ1-2
v_gene: TRBV5-1
abundance: -
d_gene: -

CDR3nt: TGTGCCTGGAGCCTATCCGGCCTCACCAGTCAGCCCCAGCATTTT
CDR3aa: CAWSLSGLTSQPQHF
j_gene: TRBJ1-5
v_gene: TRBV30
abundance: -
d_gene: -

CDR3nt: TGTGCCAGCAGCCACGACCCCGGGACAGGGGACAATCAGCCCCAGCATTTT
CDR3aa: CASSHDPGTGDNQPQHF
j_gene: TRBJ1-5
v_gene: TRBV5-5
abundance: once
d_gene: TRBD1

CDR3nt: TGCGCCAGCAGTCCGGGAAGTTCACCCCTCCACTTT
CDR3aa: CASSPGSSPLHF
j_gene: TRBJ1-6
v_gene: TRBV10-2
abundance: -
d_gene: -

CDR3nt: TGTGCCTGGAATATAGGGACAGCTTACACTGAAGCTTTCTTT
CDR3aa: CAWNIGTAYTEAFF
j_gene: TRBJ1-1
v_gene: TRBV30
abundance: -
d_gene: TRBD1

CDR3nt: TGTGCCAGCAGCGTACAGGGTAGCACAGATACGCAGTATTTT
CDR3aa: CASSVQGSTDTQYF
j_gene: TRBJ2-3
v_gene: TRBV9
abundance: -
d_gene: -

CDR3nt: TGTGCCAGCTCCCCTGGGACAGACTACAATGAGCAGTTCTTC
CDR3aa: CASSPGTDYNEQFF
j_gene: TRBJ2-1
v_gene: TRBV18
abundance: -
d_gene: TRBD1

CDR3nt: TGTGCCTGGAGTGAAAAGACAGATACGCAGTATTTT
CDR3aa: CAWSEKTDTQYF
j_gene: TRBJ2-3
v_gene: TRBV30
abundance: -
d_gene: -

CDR3nt: TGTGCCAGCAGCAAAGAGGAGGACAGGCGCCCTCCATATTTT
CDR3aa: CASSKEEDRRPPYF
j_gene: TRBJ1-3
v_gene: TRBV21-1
abundance: -
d_gene: -

CDR3nt: TGTGCCAGCAGCCCCTACCTACATACCCCCAACCCTAAGGGCTACACCTTC
CDR3aa: CASSPYLHTPNPKGYTF
j_gene: TRBJ1-2
v_gene: TRBV7-9
abundance: few
d_gene: -